These T cell receptor beta chains were read from a single sample in a study of OX40 agonist ivuxolimab in advanced cancers. Profiling relied on immunoSEQ multiplex PCR, and the TCRdb table lists in-frame clones only, not all of them. Here the sample spans roughly 100,000 clones, about 96% being singletons. The specimen was CD4+ or CD8+ T cells sorted from blood, collected in a trial of the OX40 agonist ivuxolimab. The receptors derive from an adult with an advanced solid tumor such as melanoma, head and neck, liver or kidney cancer. The CDR3 runs from the conserved cysteine through the conserved F or W. D genes are given only for firm matches. Size is stated for part of the rows, as once, few or many counts, or as a class when the clone is expanded.

abundance: -; d_gene: TRBD2; j_gene: TRBJ2-5; v_gene: TRBV7-3; CDR3nt: TGTGCCAGCAGCTTAACTGGACTAGCTTTAGGGGAGACCCAGTACTTC; CDR3aa: CASSLTGLALGETQYF
abundance: -; d_gene: -; j_gene: TRBJ1-2; v_gene: TRBV7-8; CDR3nt: TGTGCCAGCAGCTATGGATCATATGGCTACACCTTC; CDR3aa: CASSYGSYGYTF
abundance: -; d_gene: -; j_gene: TRBJ2-3; v_gene: TRBV5-1; CDR3nt: TGCGCCAGCAGCTTGAGGCCCCTTGAAGATACGCAGTATTTT; CDR3aa: CASSLRPLEDTQYF
abundance: -; d_gene: TRBD2; j_gene: TRBJ2-7; v_gene: TRBV5-1; CDR3nt: TGCGCCAGCAGCTACAATATAGCGGGGGGCTGGTACGAGCAGTACTTC; CDR3aa: CASSYNIAGGWYEQYF
abundance: -; d_gene: -; j_gene: TRBJ2-1; v_gene: TRBV5-4; CDR3nt: TGTGCCAGCAGCTTTTGGGGGAGGTCTACAAGTGAGCAGTTCTTC; CDR3aa: CASSFWGRSTSEQFF
abundance: -; d_gene: TRBD2; j_gene: TRBJ2-5; v_gene: TRBV15; CDR3nt: TGTGCCACCAGCAGCCTGAAGGAGGTCAGGACTAGGGAGACCCAGTACTTC; CDR3aa: CATSSLKEVRTRETQYF
abundance: -; d_gene: -; j_gene: TRBJ1-1; v_gene: TRBV4-3; CDR3nt: TGCGCCAGCAGCCAAGGTGAGGGACGGACTGAAGCTTTCTTT; CDR3aa: CASSQGEGRTEAFF
abundance: -; d_gene: -; j_gene: TRBJ1-5; v_gene: TRBV9; CDR3nt: TGTGCCAGCAGCGTAGACGGAAGCAATCAGCCCCAGCATTTT; CDR3aa: CASSVDGSNQPQHF
abundance: -; d_gene: TRBD1; j_gene: TRBJ2-1; v_gene: TRBV4-1; CDR3nt: TGCGCCAGCAGCCTTCCACGGACAGGGCCAACTGAGCAGTTCTTC; CDR3aa: CASSLPRTGPTEQFF
abundance: -; d_gene: -; j_gene: TRBJ1-5; v_gene: TRBV6-1; CDR3nt: TGTGCCAGCAGTGTATCCAGCAGGGGCAATCAGCCCCAGCATTTT; CDR3aa: CASSVSSRGNQPQHF
abundance: -; d_gene: TRBD1; j_gene: TRBJ1-1; v_gene: TRBV4-1; CDR3nt: TGCGCCAGCAGCCGCACAGGGGGGAGTACTGAAGCTTTCTTT; CDR3aa: CASSRTGGSTEAFF
abundance: -; d_gene: -; j_gene: TRBJ1-2; v_gene: TRBV28; CDR3nt: TGTGCCAGCAGTTTAGGACATTCTAACTATGGCTACACCTTC; CDR3aa: CASSLGHSNYGYTF
abundance: -; d_gene: TRBD2; j_gene: TRBJ2-1; v_gene: TRBV4-3; CDR3nt: TGCGCCAGCAGCCAAGATAGGCTAGCGGAGTACAATGAGCAGTTCTTC; CDR3aa: CASSQDRLAEYNEQFF
abundance: few; d_gene: TRBD2; j_gene: TRBJ2-2; v_gene: TRBV2; CDR3nt: TGTGCCAGCAGTTTTAGCGGGGGGTTAAACGGGGAGCTGTTTTTT; CDR3aa: CASSFSGGLNGELFF
abundance: -; d_gene: -; j_gene: TRBJ1-5; v_gene: TRBV28; CDR3nt: TGTGCCAGCAGTCCGAGGAACAATCAGCCCCAGCATTTT; CDR3aa: CASSPRNNQPQHF
abundance: -; d_gene: TRBD1; j_gene: TRBJ1-1; v_gene: TRBV28; CDR3nt: TGTGCCAGCACCGGGACAGGGGTCAACACTGAAGCTTTCTTT; CDR3aa: CASTGTGVNTEAFF
abundance: -; d_gene: -; j_gene: TRBJ2-3; v_gene: TRBV7-9; CDR3nt: TGTGCCAGCAGCTTAGCGTTGGACCCAACCTCTGATACGCAGTATTTT; CDR3aa: CASSLALDPTSDTQYF
abundance: -; d_gene: TRBD1; j_gene: TRBJ2-7; v_gene: TRBV19; CDR3nt: TGTGCCAGTAGCGGCGTCCTGGACAGGGGCCCACCCTACGAGCAGTACTTC; CDR3aa: CASSGVLDRGPPYEQYF
abundance: -; d_gene: -; j_gene: TRBJ2-7; v_gene: TRBV5-1; CDR3nt: TGCGCCAGCAGCTTGGGCAACCCCTACGAGCAGTACTTC; CDR3aa: CASSLGNPYEQYF
abundance: -; d_gene: TRBD2; j_gene: TRBJ2-7; v_gene: TRBV4-1; CDR3nt: TGCGCCAGCGGGGGGGACTGGGGATACGAGCAGTACTTC; CDR3aa: CASGGDWGYEQYF
abundance: -; d_gene: TRBD2; j_gene: TRBJ2-5; v_gene: TRBV27; CDR3nt: TGTGCCAGCAGTGTTGGAGCGGGATCAGAGACCCAGTACTTC; CDR3aa: CASSVGAGSETQYF
abundance: once; d_gene: -; j_gene: TRBJ2-1; v_gene: TRBV13; CDR3nt: TGTGCCAGCAGCTTATTGGACAGCTCCTACAATGAGCAGTTCTTC; CDR3aa: CASSLLDSSYNEQFF
abundance: -; d_gene: -; j_gene: TRBJ2-1; v_gene: TRBV11-1; CDR3nt: TGTGCCAGCAGCCTTAGTCAGGGCGAGCAGTTCTTC; CDR3aa: CASSLSQGEQFF
abundance: few; d_gene: -; j_gene: TRBJ1-5; v_gene: TRBV19; CDR3nt: TGTGCCAGTACCTCCCCCTCGGGGCAGTTCAATCAGCCCCAGCATTTT; CDR3aa: CASTSPSGQFNQPQHF
abundance: -; d_gene: -; j_gene: TRBJ2-2; v_gene: TRBV4-2; CDR3nt: TGTGCCAGCAGCCAAGAGCCTAGCCCGGGGACCGGGGAGCTGTTTTTT; CDR3aa: CASSQEPSPGTGELFF
abundance: once; d_gene: TRBD2; j_gene: TRBJ2-7; v_gene: TRBV14; CDR3nt: TGTGCCAGCAGCCATGTGGGAGGGTGGTACGAGCAGTACTTC; CDR3aa: CASSHVGGWYEQYF
abundance: -; d_gene: -; j_gene: TRBJ2-7; v_gene: TRBV11-2; CDR3nt: TGTGCCAGCAGCTTACGCACAGCCGGACCCTCCTACGAGCAGTACTTC; CDR3aa: CASSLRTAGPSYEQYF
abundance: -; d_gene: -; j_gene: TRBJ2-7; v_gene: TRBV2; CDR3nt: TGTGCCAGCAGGACCGGGCCAGAGGTCGGCGAGCAGTACTTC; CDR3aa: CASRTGPEVGEQYF
abundance: -; d_gene: -; j_gene: TRBJ1-1; v_gene: TRBV5-1; CDR3nt: TGCGCCAGCAGCCCGTCAGGGGCCTTGTTGACTGAAGCTTTCTTT; CDR3aa: CASSPSGALLTEAFF
abundance: -; d_gene: -; j_gene: TRBJ1-4; v_gene: TRBV11-2; CDR3nt: TGTGCCAGCAGCTTAGAAGTTAATGAAAAACTGTTTTTT; CDR3aa: CASSLEVNEKLFF
abundance: once; d_gene: -; j_gene: TRBJ2-7; v_gene: TRBV19; CDR3nt: TGTGCCAGTAACCAGGGACTTTCCTACGAGCAGTACTTC; CDR3aa: CASNQGLSYEQYF
abundance: -; d_gene: -; j_gene: TRBJ1-2; v_gene: TRBV15; CDR3nt: TGTGCCACCAGCGACACGGGGATAATCTATGGCTACACCTTC; CDR3aa: CATSDTGIIYGYTF
abundance: -; d_gene: -; j_gene: TRBJ1-2; v_gene: TRBV15; CDR3nt: TGTGCCACCAGCAGCGAGGACAGAAGGATCTATGGCTACACCTTC; CDR3aa: CATSSEDRRIYGYTF
abundance: -; d_gene: -; j_gene: TRBJ1-5; v_gene: TRBV19; CDR3nt: TGTGCCAGTAGTATAGGAAACAATCAGCCCCAGCATTTT; CDR3aa: CASSIGNNQPQHF
abundance: -; d_gene: -; j_gene: TRBJ2-7; v_gene: TRBV27; CDR3nt: TGTGCCAGTTGGGACGGCTCCTACGAGCAGTACTTC; CDR3aa: CASWDGSYEQYF
abundance: -; d_gene: -; j_gene: TRBJ1-2; v_gene: TRBV4-1; CDR3nt: TGCGCCAGCAGCCAAGCTCCCCCGGGCGACTATGGCTACACCTTC; CDR3aa: CASSQAPPGDYGYTF
abundance: -; d_gene: -; j_gene: TRBJ2-7; v_gene: TRBV9; CDR3nt: TGTGCCAGCAGCGTAGGGTCGTCCTACGAGCAGTACTTC; CDR3aa: CASSVGSSYEQYF